Listed below are T cell receptor beta chains from one sample, sequenced in a study of cytomegalovirus exposure and HLA in healthy donors. Assay used: immunoSEQ multiplex PCR; TCRdb lists only in-frame clones, some missing. Here the sample spans over 150,000 clones, around 73% being singletons. Sequencing was performed on PBMCs. The receptors here all came from a woman in her twenties or thirties in good health and CMV-seronegative. Each CDR3 is given with its conserved first and last residue. The order of the fields is clone size, D gene, J gene, V gene, CDR3 DNA, CDR3 protein. D genes are given only for firm matches. Clone sizes are given selectively: once, few, many, or a class where the clone is expanded.

clone size: NA; D gene: NA; J gene: TRBJ1-2; V gene: TRBV10-2; CDR3 DNA: TGCGCCAGCAGTGAAGTCGGCGCAGGGGTTTGGAGCTATGGCTACCCCTTC; CDR3 protein: CASSEVGAGVWSYGYPF
clone size: once; D gene: TRBD2; J gene: TRBJ2-7; V gene: TRBV5-1; CDR3 DNA: TGCGCCAGCAGGGCTAGCGGGGGGTCCTACGAGCAGTACTTC; CDR3 protein: CASRASGGSYEQYF
clone size: once; D gene: NA; J gene: TRBJ2-1; V gene: TRBV5-1; CDR3 DNA: TGCGCCAGCAGCTTGTGGTTAGAGAGCTCCTACAATGAGCAGTTCTTC; CDR3 protein: CASSLWLESSYNEQFF
clone size: NA; D gene: NA; J gene: TRBJ2-2; V gene: TRBV13; CDR3 DNA: TGTGCCAGCAACGAAGGAGGGCCGAGGACCGGGGAGCTGTTTTTT; CDR3 protein: CASNEGGPRTGELFF
clone size: NA; D gene: NA; J gene: TRBJ2-3; V gene: TRBV5-4; CDR3 DNA: TGTGCCAGCAGCTTGGAAGGGGGTGGCACAGATACGCAGTATTTT; CDR3 protein: CASSLEGGGTDTQYF
clone size: NA; D gene: TRBD2; J gene: TRBJ2-2; V gene: TRBV4-1; CDR3 DNA: TGCGCCAGCAGCCCCGAGCGGGGGGGCGGGAGTAACACCGGGGAGCTGTTTTTT; CDR3 protein: CASSPERGGGSNTGELFF
clone size: NA; D gene: NA; J gene: TRBJ1-2; V gene: TRBV2; CDR3 DNA: TGTGCCAGCAGGTTCCGCTATGGCTACACCTTC; CDR3 protein: CASRFRYGYTF
clone size: NA; D gene: TRBD1; J gene: TRBJ2-4; V gene: TRBV7-9; CDR3 DNA: TGTGCCAGCAGCCAGGAAGACAGGGGAGGCATTCAGTACTTC; CDR3 protein: CASSQEDRGGIQYF
clone size: NA; D gene: TRBD1; J gene: TRBJ1-1; V gene: TRBV5-6; CDR3 DNA: TGTGCCAGCAGCTTCGGGACAGGGGGCATCGTAGCTTTCTTT; CDR3 protein: CASSFGTGGIVAFF
clone size: NA; D gene: TRBD2; J gene: TRBJ2-1; V gene: TRBV5-6; CDR3 DNA: TGTGCCAGCAGCTCGACTAGCGGGAGAGGCGCGCGGTCCTACAATGAGCAGTTCTTC; CDR3 protein: CASSSTSGRGARSYNEQFF
clone size: NA; D gene: NA; J gene: TRBJ2-3; V gene: TRBV4-2; CDR3 DNA: TGTGCCAGCAGCCGGGATCACGGGAGAGATACGCAGTATTTT; CDR3 protein: CASSRDHGRDTQYF
clone size: NA; D gene: TRBD1; J gene: TRBJ1-4; V gene: TRBV5-6; CDR3 DNA: TGTGCCAGCAGCCCGGACTCCGGGGACAGGATTACTAATGAAAAACTGTTTTTT; CDR3 protein: CASSPDSGDRITNEKLFF
clone size: few; D gene: NA; J gene: TRBJ2-1; V gene: TRBV5-4; CDR3 DNA: TGTGCCAGCAGCCCAGAGCGGAGCAATGAGCAGTTCTTC; CDR3 protein: CASSPERSNEQFF
clone size: NA; D gene: TRBD1; J gene: TRBJ1-6; V gene: TRBV14; CDR3 DNA: TGTGCCAGCAGCCAAATGGCACAGGGGTCCCATTCACCCCTCCACTTT; CDR3 protein: CASSQMAQGSHSPLHF
clone size: NA; D gene: TRBD2; J gene: TRBJ2-5; V gene: TRBV27; CDR3 DNA: TGTGCCAGCAGTTTGCGGGGACTAGCCATGGAGACCCAGTACTTC; CDR3 protein: CASSLRGLAMETQYF
clone size: NA; D gene: NA; J gene: TRBJ1-1; V gene: TRBV19; CDR3 DNA: TGTGCCAGTAGTATTAGCTGGGGGCCTGAAGCTTTCTTT; CDR3 protein: CASSISWGPEAFF
clone size: few; D gene: NA; J gene: TRBJ2-5; V gene: TRBV30; CDR3 DNA: TGTGCCTGGCGAAGAGGGCTGTGGGAAGAGACCCAGTACTTC; CDR3 protein: CAWRRGLWEETQYF
clone size: NA; D gene: NA; J gene: TRBJ2-5; V gene: TRBV5-4; CDR3 DNA: TGTGCCAGCAGCTTGGTTCAGGGCCAAGAGACCCAGTACTTC; CDR3 protein: CASSLVQGQETQYF
clone size: NA; D gene: NA; J gene: TRBJ1-2; V gene: TRBV6-1; CDR3 DNA: TGTGCCAGCAGTGAACAGGACTATGGCTACACCTTC; CDR3 protein: CASSEQDYGYTF
clone size: NA; D gene: TRBD1; J gene: TRBJ2-1; V gene: TRBV5-5; CDR3 DNA: TGTGCCAGCAGCGTAGGACAGGGGTCCTACAATGAGCAGTTCTTC; CDR3 protein: CASSVGQGSYNEQFF
clone size: NA; D gene: TRBD2; J gene: TRBJ2-3; V gene: TRBV5-1; CDR3 DNA: TGCGCCAGCAGCTCCGGGACTACCGGTACAGATACGCAGTATTTT; CDR3 protein: CASSSGTTGTDTQYF
clone size: NA; D gene: TRBD2; J gene: TRBJ2-7; V gene: TRBV28; CDR3 DNA: TGTGCCAGCAGGGGGGAGAAGCGGGAGCTGGACGAGCAGTACTTC; CDR3 protein: CASRGEKRELDEQYF
clone size: NA; D gene: NA; J gene: TRBJ1-5; V gene: TRBV30; CDR3 DNA: TGTGCCTGGAGTGTACTTGGACAGCACGATCAGCCCCAGCATTTT; CDR3 protein: CAWSVLGQHDQPQHF
clone size: once; D gene: TRBD2; J gene: TRBJ2-1; V gene: TRBV30; CDR3 DNA: TGTGCCTGGAGTGTACGAGCGGGGATTGAGCAGTTCTTC; CDR3 protein: CAWSVRAGIEQFF
clone size: NA; D gene: TRBD1; J gene: TRBJ1-4; V gene: TRBV7-2; CDR3 DNA: TGTGCCAGCAGACCGGACAGGGGTGGTGAAAAACTGTTTTTT; CDR3 protein: CASRPDRGGEKLFF
clone size: NA; D gene: NA; J gene: TRBJ1-3; V gene: TRBV4-1; CDR3 DNA: TGCGCCAGCAGCCAAGATTTGTGGAGAAACTCTGGAAACACCATATATTTT; CDR3 protein: CASSQDLWRNSGNTIYF
clone size: NA; D gene: NA; J gene: TRBJ2-6; V gene: TRBV18; CDR3 DNA: TGTGCCAGCTCACTTTTAACAGGGAGCGGGGCCAACGTCCTGACTTTC; CDR3 protein: CASSLLTGSGANVLTF
clone size: few; D gene: TRBD2; J gene: TRBJ2-1; V gene: TRBV29-1; CDR3 DNA: TGCAGCGCCGTTGGCGGGAGAAATGAGCAGTTCTTC; CDR3 protein: CSAVGGRNEQFF
clone size: few; D gene: NA; J gene: TRBJ2-5; V gene: TRBV9; CDR3 DNA: TGTGCCAGCAGCGTAGGAAGCGTTGACCAAGAGACCCAGTACTTC; CDR3 protein: CASSVGSVDQETQYF
clone size: NA; D gene: NA; J gene: TRBJ2-7; V gene: TRBV10-3; CDR3 DNA: TGTGCCATCAGTGACTCCAGGGATAACGAGCAGTACTTC; CDR3 protein: CAISDSRDNEQYF
clone size: NA; D gene: NA; J gene: TRBJ2-3; V gene: TRBV7-9; CDR3 DNA: TGTGCCAGCAGCTTTAGAGGGGCGGGGTTTGCAGATACGCAGTATTTT; CDR3 protein: CASSFRGAGFADTQYF